These 32 T cell receptor beta chains were sequenced from one sample in a study of blood T cell repertoires in COVID-19. Only in-frame clones appear in the TCRdb table, and some are missing; sequencing was by immunoSEQ multiplex PCR. The sample has over 150,000 clones; more than 75% are singletons. Sequencing was done on a sample of peripheral blood. The receptors stem from a man in his sixties with COVID-19, enrolled during active disease.

This chain connects TRBV6-5 to TRBJ1-5; 7 nucleotides align to TRBD1. CDR1 and CDR2 from the germline V gene are MNHEY and SVGAGI. The CDR3 loop spans 13 amino acids. With V trimmed by 7 bases and J by 7 bases, 7 bases remained unmatched. As DNA, the CDR3 is TGTGCCAGCAACTCGGACAGGAACCAGCCCCAGCATTTT. This codes for CASNSDRNQPQHF.

The chain couples TRBV29-1 to TRBJ2-2; TRBD2 is a possible D gene (6 bases). The CDR3 sequence is 17 residues long. V was clipped by 0 bases and J by 8 bases, with 22 bases between them. CDR1 and CDR2 from the germline V gene are SQVTM and ANQGSEA. The CDR3 region is CSVEDPPEGGTRGELFF. The CDR3 nucleotides are TGCAGCGTTGAAGACCCCCCGGAGGGAGGCACCCGGGGGGAGCTGTTTTTT.

The rearrangement joins TRBV18 to TRBJ2-5; D not resolved. CDR1 and CDR2 from the germline V gene are KGHSH and LQKENI. Trimming cost V 5 bases and J 5 bases, with 9 bases left between them. The CDR3 contains 12 residues. The CDR3 region is CASSSVRETQYF. CDR3 coding DNA: TGTGCCAGCTCAAGCGTTAGGGAGACCCAGTACTTC.

The rearrangement uses TRBV6-5 and TRBJ1-5; D is ambiguous. Germline loops: CDR1 MNHEY, CDR2 SVGAGI. V was trimmed by 7 bases and J by 1 base, leaving 11 bases between them. This CDR3 has 14 amino acids. DNA of the CDR3: TGTGCCAGCAACGGGAAGGTGAGCAATCAGCCCCAGCATTTT. The encoded protein is CASNGKVSNQPQHF.

This chain uses TRBV6-5 with TRBJ1-2, with a tentative D call TRBD1 (6 bases). The CDR3 is made up of 15 amino acids. Germline values: CDR1 MNHEY, CDR2 SVGAGI. Trimming stripped 6 bases from V and 5 bases from J, with 19 bases between. This CDR3 is CASRQGVTGLYGYTF. The CDR3 bases are TGTGCCAGCAGACAGGGCGTGACAGGATTGTATGGCTACACCTTC.

The chain recombines TRBV7-2 with TRBJ1-5; D possibly corresponds to TRBD1 (5 bases). Trimming removed 4 bases at V and 5 bases at J, with 12 bases between. There are 14 residues in the CDR3. The germline gives CDR1 SGHTA, CDR2 FQGNSA. Written as DNA, the CDR3 is TGTGCCAGCAGCTCGGCGGGACGGGATCAGCCCCAGCATTTT. It yields the protein CASSSAGRDQPQHF. Drawing the rest from reference TRBV7-2 and TRBJ1-5, the complete variable domain is GAGVSQSPSNKVTEKGKDVELRCDPISGHTALYWYRQSLGQGLEFLIYFQGNSAPDKSGLPSDRFSAERTGGSVSTLTIQRTQQEDSAVYLCASSSAGRDQPQHFGDGTRLSIL.

The chain joins TRBV4-3 to TRBJ1-1, with a weak D call TRBD1 (6 bases). This CDR3 is 19 amino acids long. Germline loops: CDR1 LGHNA, CDR2 YSLEER. V gave up 0 bases and J gave up 1 base, with 21 bases separating them. CDR3 sequence (DNA): TGCGCCAGCAGCCAAGATCTTACAGGGACCCTTAAGGAGAACACTGAAGCTTTCTTT. It is translated as CASSQDLTGTLKENTEAFF.

The chain couples TRBV15 to TRBJ2-1, with 9 bases identical to TRBD2. CDR3 length equals 16 residues. Per the germline V gene, CDR1 is LNHNV and CDR2 is YYDKDF (reference sequence). With 0 bases clipped from V and 7 bases from J, the junction kept 7 bases outside the gene matches. The CDR3 DNA follows: TGTGCCACCAGCAGAGATCTGGCGGGAGGGTCAAATGAGCAGTTCTTC. Protein sequence: CATSRDLAGGSNEQFF. Drawing the rest from reference TRBV15 and TRBJ2-1, the complete variable domain is DAMVIQNPRYQVTQFGKPVTLSCSQTLNHNVMYWYQQKSSQAPKLLFHYYDKDFNNEADTPDNFQSRRPNTSFCFLDIRSPGLGDTAMYLCATSRDLAGGSNEQFFGPGTRLTVL.

The chain couples TRBV27 to TRBJ1-5, with a tentative D call TRBD1 (6 bases). V lost 5 bases and J lost 5, with 13 bases in between. The CDR3 loop spans 14 amino acids. Germline V gives CDR1 MNHEY, CDR2 SMNVEV (reference sequence). This chain's CDR3 is CASSAKTGYQPQHF. The CDR3 DNA reads as TGTGCCAGCAGTGCCAAGACAGGTTATCAGCCCCAGCATTTT.

This chain uses TRBV7-9 with TRBJ1-5, with no clear D. Trimming cost V 5 bases and J 2 bases, with 13 bases left between them. Germline V gene sequence: CDR1 SEHNR, CDR2 FQNEAQ (reference sequence). The CDR3 length is 15 residues. The CDR3 DNA reads TGTGCCAGCAGCCCTCGAGGCAACGGCAATCAGCCCCAGCATTTT. As protein: CASSPRGNGNQPQHF.

The chain couples TRBV5-1 to TRBJ2-7; 8 bases map to TRBD1. The trim removed 5 bases at V and 3 bases at J, leaving 4 bases unmatched. The CDR3 is made up of 13 amino acids. CDR1 and CDR2 from the germline V gene are SGHRS and YFSETQ. CDR3: CASRKQGVYEQYF. The CDR3 DNA reads TGCGCCAGCAGAAAACAGGGGGTCTACGAGCAGTACTTC.

The chain combines TRBV10-2 with TRBJ2-3, with TRBD2 matching over 8 bases. Germline CDR1 WSHSY, CDR2 SAAADI. The CDR3 covers 18 residues. V shed 5 bases, J shed 1 base, and the junction held 14 bases outside the gene matches. In DNA, the CDR3 is TGCGCCAGCAGTCCTCTAATGGACGGGAGGGTCCGCACAGATACGCAGTATTTT. Amino acids: CASSPLMDGRVRTDTQYF.

The chain is built from TRBV19 and TRBJ2-7; D gene unclear. Trimming shortened V by 4 bases and J by 6 bases, and 13 bases separated the two germline ends. The germline gives CDR1 LNHDA, CDR2 SQIVND (reference sequence). The CDR3 has 13 residues. CDR3 sequence (DNA): TGTGCCAGTAGTACCACCCACAGTAGCGAGCAGTACTTC. Encoded protein: CASSTTHSSEQYF.

This chain connects TRBV18 to TRBJ1-5, with 7 bases matching TRBD1. With V trimmed by 4 bases and J by 6 bases, 12 bases remained unmatched. This CDR3 spans 16 amino acids. Per germline, CDR1 KGHSH and CDR2 LQKENI. CDR3 DNA: TGTGCCAGCTCACTACTCTCGGACAGGCTCGGTCAGCCCCAGCATTTT. It codes for CASSLLSDRLGQPQHF.

The CDR3 region is CASSESVVRTNEKLFF. CDR3 coding DNA: TGTGCCAGCAGTGAAAGCGTCGTTAGAACTAATGAAAAACTGTTTTTT. The chain carries TRBV6-1 and TRBJ1-4, with D unclear. V lost 2 bases and J 1 base, leaving 11 bases between the germline ends. This CDR3 has 16 amino acids. CDR1 MNHNS and CDR2 SASEGT come from the germline V gene.

The chain links TRBV7-3 to TRBJ2-1; 7 bases are shared with TRBD2. CDR1 is SGHTA, CDR2 FQGTGA, per germline. Unmatched junction bases numbered 5, after V lost 2 bases and J lost 1 base. CDR3 size: 16 residues. In DNA, the CDR3 is TGTGCCAGCAGCTTATTAGCGGGTTCGTCCTACAATGAGCAGTTCTTC. Translated: CASSLLAGSSYNEQFF.

The rearrangement links TRBV6-2 or TRBV6-3 to TRBJ1-1; D is possibly TRBD1 (5 bases). The germline gives CDR1 MNHEY, CDR2 SVGEGT. V shed 4 bases and J shed 3 bases, with 12 bases lying between them. The CDR3 covers 14 residues. The CDR3 DNA follows: TGTGCCAGCAGTTTAGACAGACGGGACACTGAAGCTTTCTTT. Translating it yields CASSLDRRDTEAFF.

The V call is TRBV7-2, the J call TRBJ2-3; 9 bases map to TRBD1. The germline V gene has CDR1 SGHTA and CDR2 FQGNSA. The V and J ends lost 5 bases and 2 bases, in that order; junction bases with no gene match: 5. This CDR3 spans 15 amino acids. The CDR3 nucleotides are TGTGCCAGCAGCGGACAGGGGTTTCTCACAGATACGCAGTATTTT. Its translation is CASSGQGFLTDTQYF.

The V and J genes are TRBV4-3 and TRBJ2-2; 7 positions agree with TRBD2. Trimming removed 4 bases from V and 5 bases from J; junction bases left unmatched: 13. Germline loops: CDR1 LGHNA, CDR2 YSLEER. This CDR3 comprises 17 residues. CDR3 protein: CASSPPGGSVGTGELFF. CDR3 DNA sequence: TGCGCCAGCAGCCCCCCCGGCGGGAGTGTCGGAACCGGGGAGCTGTTTTTT.

V usage is TRBV7-9 and J usage is TRBJ1-4, with 7 positions matching TRBD1. The CDR3 extends over 15 amino acids. Trimming cost V 1 base and J 8 bases; bases outside gene matches: 7. The germline CDR1 and CDR2 sequences are SEHNR and FQNEAQ (reference sequence). CDR3 DNA sequence: TGTGCCAGCAGCTTAGTCGGACAGGCCGGGGAAAAACTGTTTTTT. Amino acid sequence: CASSLVGQAGEKLFF.

In regard to this clone: Given the absence of the conserved phenylalanine or tryptophan at the CDR3 end, a read error is likely. The DNA is omitted, as the CDR3 cannot be located on it reliably, and the CDR3 follows TCRdb's listing. V usage is TRBV9 and J usage is TRBJ1-2. Both ends counted, the CDR3 spans 9 residues. Per germline, CDR1 SGDLS and CDR2 YYNGEE. CDR3 loop: CASSAFLRP.

This clone has just a few counts. The chain couples TRBV11-3 to TRBJ2-7; D possibly corresponds to TRBD1 (5 bases). The ends were cut back, 5 bases at V and 0 bases at J, with 11 bases in the middle. Germline CDR1 SGHNT, CDR2 YENEEA. There are 14 residues in the CDR3. The CDR3 reads CASSLVRDSYEQYF. DNA for the CDR3: TGTGCCAGCAGCCTGGTCAGGGACTCCTACGAGCAGTACTTC. The complete variable domain, with remaining parts taken from reference TRBV11-3 and TRBJ2-7, reads EAGVVQSPRYKIIEKKQPVAFWCNPISGHNTLYWYLQNLGQGPELLIRYENEEAVDDSQLPKDRFSAERLKGVDSTLKIQPAELGDSAVYLCASSLVRDSYEQYFGPGTRLTVT.

The chain is built from TRBV19 and TRBJ2-7; TRBD2 is a possible D gene (6 bases). Germline V gene sequence: CDR1 LNHDA, CDR2 SQIVND (reference sequence). The CDR3 extends over 15 amino acids. V lost 3 bases and J 7 bases, leaving 19 bases between the germline ends. As DNA, the CDR3 is TGTGCCAGTAGTATTCAGGGACGGAGGGTTGAAGAGCAGTACTTC. It encodes CASSIQGRRVEEQYF. Variable domain in full (rest from reference TRBV19 and TRBJ2-7): DGGITQSPKYLFRKEGQNVTLSCEQNLNHDAMYWYRQDPGQGLRLIYYSQIVNDFQKGDIAEGYSVSREKKESFPLTVTSAQKNPTAFYLCASSIQGRRVEEQYFGPGTRLTVT.

This clone has just a few counts. The V gene is TRBV4-1, the J gene TRBJ2-3; 11 bases agree with TRBD2. V lost 4 bases and J lost 6; bases outside the gene matches: 9. Germline V gives CDR1 MGHRA, CDR2 YSYEKL. The CDR3 runs 16 residues. CDR3 DNA: TGCGCCAGCAGCCCAGGGCCACTAGCGGGGGAGGATACGCAGTATTTT. As protein: CASSPGPLAGEDTQYF.

The chain recombines TRBV18 with TRBJ1-3; 10 positions agree with TRBD1. CDR3 length: 17 residues. Germline CDR1 KGHSH, CDR2 LQKENI. Unmatched junction bases numbered 5, after V lost 1 base and J lost 2 bases. This CDR3 reads CASSPQTGTGAGNTIYF. Written as DNA, the CDR3 is TGTGCCAGCTCACCACAAACCGGGACAGGGGCTGGAAACACCATATATTTT.

Of note for this clone: Different DNA sequences within this sample yield the same CDR3. The V gene is TRBV5-1, the J gene TRBJ1-1, with 9 bases fitting TRBD1. V dropped 3 bases and J dropped 1; count of bases not matched to a gene: 4. There are 15 residues in the CDR3. CDR1 and CDR2 from the germline V gene are SGHRS and YFSETQ. CDR3 bases: TGCGCCAGCAGCTGGACAGGGGAGGGGAACACTGAAGCTTTCTTT. It specifies CASSWTGEGNTEAFF.

Comments on this clone: The sample has other DNA sequences that encode this CDR3 too. The chain combines TRBV12-3 or TRBV12-4 with TRBJ1-1; tentative D call: TRBD1 (5 bases). There are 12 residues in the CDR3. With 5 bases removed from V and 4 bases from J, the gap between germline ends came to 8 bases. Here the CDR3 reads CASSLQGTEAFF. The DNA for the CDR3 is TGTGCCAGCAGTCTCCAGGGCACTGAAGCTTTCTTT.

As DNA, the CDR3 is TGTGCCATCAGTGGTACAGGGCAGACTGAAGCTTTCTTT. This codes for CAISGTGQTEAFF. The rearrangement links TRBV10-3 to TRBJ1-1; D is perhaps TRBD1 (6 bases). Germline values: CDR1 ENHRY, CDR2 SYGVKD. This CDR3 spans 13 amino acids. Trimming stripped 4 bases from V and 5 bases from J, with 11 bases between.

This clone was detected a few times. The chain is built from TRBV7-3 and TRBJ1-2; D might be TRBD1 (6 bases). Trimming shortened V by 2 bases and J by 0 bases, and 10 bases separated the two germline ends. From germline, CDR1 is SGHTA and CDR2 FQGTGA. The CDR3 is 15 residues long. CDR3 coding DNA: TGTGCCAGCAGCTTACAGGGGACTACTAACTATGGCTACACCTTC. It yields the protein CASSLQGTTNYGYTF.

The V gene is TRBV7-9, the J gene TRBJ2-7, with a tentative D call TRBD1 (6 bases). Trimming shortened V by 4 bases and J by 5 bases, and 12 bases separated the two germline ends. In germline, CDR1 is SEHNR, CDR2 FQNEAQ (reference sequence). The CDR3 is 13 amino acids. The CDR3, as DNA: TGTGCCAGCAGCTATACGGGACATCACGAGCAGTACTTC. Translation gives CASSYTGHHEQYF.

A word on this clone: The junction departs from germline at one end; a sequencing error may be responsible. V is TRBV19 and J is TRBJ1-4, with 10 bases fitting TRBD1. This CDR3 region has 12 residues. Per germline, CDR1 LNHDA and CDR2 SQIVND (reference sequence). CDR3 protein: CASSGRGQGESF. The DNA of the CDR3 is TGTGCCAGTAGTGGACGTGGACAGGGGGAGTCGTTT.

The chain couples TRBV2 to TRBJ2-3; D is possibly TRBD1 (7 bases). Trimming cost V 6 bases and J 0 bases, with 13 bases left between them. Germline CDR1 reads SNHLY; CDR2 reads FYNNEI. CDR3 length: 15 residues. The CDR3 sequence: CASRYQGGSTDTQYF. CDR3 DNA sequence: TGTGCCAGCAGGTATCAGGGGGGAAGCACAGATACGCAGTATTTT.